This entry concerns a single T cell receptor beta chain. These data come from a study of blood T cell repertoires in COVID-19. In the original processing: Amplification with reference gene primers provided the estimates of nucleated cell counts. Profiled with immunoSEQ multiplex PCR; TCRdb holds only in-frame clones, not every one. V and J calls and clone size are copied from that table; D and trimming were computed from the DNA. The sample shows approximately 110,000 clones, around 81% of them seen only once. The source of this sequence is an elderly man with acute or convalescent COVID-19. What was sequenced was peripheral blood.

The CDR3 sequence is CASGPMGRENNEQFF. CDR3 nucleotides: TGCGCCAGCGGGCCGATGGGGCGGGAGAACAATGAGCAGTTCTTC. This rearrangement joins TRBV5-1 to TRBJ2-1, with 7 nucleotides matching TRBD2. Losses at the gene ends were 7 bases for V and 5 bases for J; bases not matched to a gene: 12. The CDR3 extends over 15 amino acids. Germline lookup yields CDR1 SGHRS and CDR2 YFSETQ.